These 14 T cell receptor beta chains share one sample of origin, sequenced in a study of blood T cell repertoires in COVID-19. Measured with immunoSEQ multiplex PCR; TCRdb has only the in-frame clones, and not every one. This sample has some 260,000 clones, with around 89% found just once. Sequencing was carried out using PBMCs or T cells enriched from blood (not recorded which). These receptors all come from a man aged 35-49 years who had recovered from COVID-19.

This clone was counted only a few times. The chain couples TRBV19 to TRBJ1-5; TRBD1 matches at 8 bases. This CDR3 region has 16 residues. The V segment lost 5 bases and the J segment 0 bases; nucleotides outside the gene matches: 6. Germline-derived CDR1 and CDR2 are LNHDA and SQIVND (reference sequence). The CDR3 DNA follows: TGTGCCAGTAGTCCAACAGGGGGAAATAGCAATCAGCCCCAGCATTTT. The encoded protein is CASSPTGGNSNQPQHF.

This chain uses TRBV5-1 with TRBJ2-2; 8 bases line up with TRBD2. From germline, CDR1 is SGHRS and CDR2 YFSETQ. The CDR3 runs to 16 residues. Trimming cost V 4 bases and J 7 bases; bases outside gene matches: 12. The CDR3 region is CASSLVSGEIVGELFF. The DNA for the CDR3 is TGCGCCAGCAGCCTGGTTAGCGGGGAGATTGTCGGGGAGCTGTTTTTT. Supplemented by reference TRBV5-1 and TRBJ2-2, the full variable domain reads KAGVTQTPRYLIKTRGQQVTLSCSPISGHRSVSWYQQTPGQGLQFLFEYFSETQRNKGNFPGRFSGRQFSNSRSEMNVSTLELGDSALYLCASSLVSGEIVGELFFGEGSRLTVL.

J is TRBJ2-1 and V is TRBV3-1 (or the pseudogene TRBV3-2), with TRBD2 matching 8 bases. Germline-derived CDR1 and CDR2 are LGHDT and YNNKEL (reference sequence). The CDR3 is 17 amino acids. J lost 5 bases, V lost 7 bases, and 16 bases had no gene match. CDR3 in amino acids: CASTGGGLDPTHNEQFF. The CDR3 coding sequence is TGTGCCAGCACGGGCGGGGGGCTCGACCCAACCCACAATGAGCAGTTCTTC.

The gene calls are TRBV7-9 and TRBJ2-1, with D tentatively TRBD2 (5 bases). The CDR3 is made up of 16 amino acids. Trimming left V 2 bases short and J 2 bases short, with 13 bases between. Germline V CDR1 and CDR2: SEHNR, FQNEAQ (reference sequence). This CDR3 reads CASSLSGSSTYNEQFF. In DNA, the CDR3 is TGTGCCAGCAGCTTATCGGGGTCAAGTACCTACAATGAGCAGTTCTTC.

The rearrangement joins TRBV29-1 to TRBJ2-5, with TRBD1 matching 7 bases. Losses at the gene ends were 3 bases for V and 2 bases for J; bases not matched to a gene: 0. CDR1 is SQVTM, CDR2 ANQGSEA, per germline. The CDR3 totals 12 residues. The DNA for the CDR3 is TGCAGCGTTGACAGGGGGCAAGAGACCCAGTACTTC. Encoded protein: CSVDRGQETQYF.

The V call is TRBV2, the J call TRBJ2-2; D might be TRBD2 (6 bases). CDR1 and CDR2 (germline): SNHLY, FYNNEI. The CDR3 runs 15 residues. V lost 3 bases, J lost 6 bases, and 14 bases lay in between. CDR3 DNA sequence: TGTGCCAGCAGTGAGTGGATGGGGGGATCCGGGGAGCTGTTTTTT. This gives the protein CASSEWMGGSGELFF.

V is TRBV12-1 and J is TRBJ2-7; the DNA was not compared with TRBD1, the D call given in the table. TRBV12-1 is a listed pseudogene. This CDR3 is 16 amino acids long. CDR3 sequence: CASSFWGPDRGYEQYF. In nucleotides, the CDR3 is TGTGCCAGCAGCTTTTGGGGGCCGGACAGAGGCTACGAGCAGTACTTC.

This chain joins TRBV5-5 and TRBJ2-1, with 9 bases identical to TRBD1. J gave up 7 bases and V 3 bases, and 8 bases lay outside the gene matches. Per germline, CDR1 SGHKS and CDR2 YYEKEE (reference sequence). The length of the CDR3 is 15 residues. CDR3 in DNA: TGTGCCAGCAGCTCGGGACAGGGACTTTCGAATGAGCAGTTCTTC. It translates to CASSSGQGLSNEQFF.

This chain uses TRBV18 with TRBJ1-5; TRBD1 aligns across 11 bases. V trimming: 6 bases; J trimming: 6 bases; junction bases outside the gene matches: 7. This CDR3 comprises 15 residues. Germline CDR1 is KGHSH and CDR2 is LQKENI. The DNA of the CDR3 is TGTGCCAGCTCGCCCGGGACAGGGGGTGTTCAGCCCCAGCATTTT. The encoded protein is CASSPGTGGVQPQHF.

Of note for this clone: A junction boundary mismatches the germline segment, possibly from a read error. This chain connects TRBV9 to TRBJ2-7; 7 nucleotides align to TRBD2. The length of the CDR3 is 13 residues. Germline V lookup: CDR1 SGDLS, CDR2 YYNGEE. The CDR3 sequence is CASSGSGAYEQYF. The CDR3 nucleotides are TGTGCCAGTAGCGGGTCGGGGGCCTACGAGCAGTACTTC.

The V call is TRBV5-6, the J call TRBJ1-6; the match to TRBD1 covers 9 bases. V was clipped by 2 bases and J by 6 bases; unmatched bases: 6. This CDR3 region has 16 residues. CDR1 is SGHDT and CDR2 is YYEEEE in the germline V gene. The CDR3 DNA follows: TGTGCCAGCAGCTTCGGACGGGGACAGGGTAATTCACCCCTCCACTTT. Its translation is CASSFGRGQGNSPLHF. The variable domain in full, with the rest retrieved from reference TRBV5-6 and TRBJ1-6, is DAGVTQSPTHLIKTRGQQVTLRCSPKSGHDTVSWYQQALGQGPQFIFQYYEEEERQRGNFPDRFSGHQFPNYSSELNVNALLLGDSALYLCASSFGRGQGNSPLHFGNGTRLTVT.

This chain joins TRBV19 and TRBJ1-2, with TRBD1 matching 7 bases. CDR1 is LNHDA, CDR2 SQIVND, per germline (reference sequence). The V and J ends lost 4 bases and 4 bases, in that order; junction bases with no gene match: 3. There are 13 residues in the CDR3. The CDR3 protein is CASSTGQPYGYTF. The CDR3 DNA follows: TGTGCCAGTAGTACGGGACAGCCCTATGGCTACACCTTC. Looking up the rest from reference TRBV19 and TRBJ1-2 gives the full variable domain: DGGITQSPKYLFRKEGQNVTLSCEQNLNHDAMYWYRQDPGQGLRLIYYSQIVNDFQKGDIAEGYSVSREKKESFPLTVTSAQKNPTAFYLCASSTGQPYGYTFGSGTRLTVV.

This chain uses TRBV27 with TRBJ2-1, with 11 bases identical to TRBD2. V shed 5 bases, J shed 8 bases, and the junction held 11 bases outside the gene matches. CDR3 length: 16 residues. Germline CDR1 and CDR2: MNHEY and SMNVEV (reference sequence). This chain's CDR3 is CASSLPGLAGPDEQFF. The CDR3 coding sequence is TGTGCCAGCAGTCTCCCCGGACTAGCGGGCCCCGATGAGCAGTTCTTC.

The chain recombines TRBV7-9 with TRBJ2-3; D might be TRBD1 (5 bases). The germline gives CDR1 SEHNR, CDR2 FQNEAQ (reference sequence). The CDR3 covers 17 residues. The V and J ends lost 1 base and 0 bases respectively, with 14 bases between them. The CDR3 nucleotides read TGTGCCAGCAGCTTAGTGGGGCGGATTCCTAGCACAGATACGCAGTATTTT. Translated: CASSLVGRIPSTDTQYF.